Listed below are T cell receptor beta chains from one sample, sequenced in a study of shared clonotypes between healthy human individuals. The table came from immunoSEQ multiplex PCR; TCRdb's copy has only in-frame clones and leaves some out. Among under 1,100,000 clones, under 80% were seen once, and the ten largest hold 1.4%. Sequenced input: memory CD4+ T cells sorted from blood. The receptors were gathered from a man aged 18 to 29 in good health. Each CDR3 is given with its conserved first and last residue. A D gene is named only where the DNA matches it firmly. Clone size is given for some rows only: seen once, a few or many times, or a class if the clone is expanded.

v_call: TRBV18; j_call: TRBJ1-1; clone_size: -; d_call: -; cdr3_length: 13; cdr3_nt: TGTGCCAGCTCATCCAGGGACTCCACTGAAGCTTTCTTT; cdr3_aa: CASSSRDSTEAFF
v_call: TRBV30; j_call: TRBJ2-7; clone_size: -; d_call: TRBD1; cdr3_length: 18; cdr3_nt: TGTGCCTGGAGCAAGATTACTCCGGGACAGGGTTATTTTTACGAGCAGTACTTC; cdr3_aa: CAWSKITPGQGYFYEQYF
v_call: TRBV9; j_call: TRBJ2-1; clone_size: -; d_call: -; cdr3_length: 14; cdr3_nt: TGTGCCAGCAATCGCCTCGGGGAGTACAATGAGCAGTTCTTC; cdr3_aa: CASNRLGEYNEQFF
v_call: TRBV7-2; j_call: TRBJ1-2; clone_size: -; d_call: -; cdr3_length: 13; cdr3_nt: TGTGCCAGCAGCTTATATGACTTGGGGGGCTACACCTTC; cdr3_aa: CASSLYDLGGYTF
v_call: TRBV10-3; j_call: TRBJ2-2; clone_size: -; d_call: -; cdr3_length: 17; cdr3_nt: TGTGCCTGGCGAGGAAAGGGCGGGATGGCGAACACCGGGGAGCTGTTTTTT; cdr3_aa: CAWRGKGGMANTGELFF
v_call: TRBV7-9; j_call: TRBJ2-2; clone_size: -; d_call: -; cdr3_length: 15; cdr3_nt: TGTGCCAGCAGGGGGTTGACAGAGAACACCGGGGAGCTGTTTTTT; cdr3_aa: CASRGLTENTGELFF
v_call: TRBV25-1; j_call: TRBJ2-2; clone_size: -; d_call: -; cdr3_length: 14; cdr3_nt: TGTGCCAGCAGTGATGGCCGGAGAACCGGGGAGCTGTTTTTT; cdr3_aa: CASSDGRRTGELFF
v_call: TRBV30; j_call: TRBJ1-4; clone_size: -; d_call: -; cdr3_length: 12; cdr3_nt: TGTGCCTGGAGTGTAGTCCGTGAAAAACTGTTTTTT; cdr3_aa: CAWSVVREKLFF
v_call: TRBV6-4; j_call: TRBJ1-1; clone_size: once; d_call: -; cdr3_length: 14; cdr3_nt: TGTGCCAGCAGTGACGGGGTGTTGGGCGCTGAAGCTTTCTTT; cdr3_aa: CASSDGVLGAEAFF
v_call: TRBV6-5; j_call: TRBJ2-4; clone_size: -; d_call: TRBD2; cdr3_length: 15; cdr3_nt: TGTGCCAGCAGTTACTCGGCGGGGGGCAAAAACATTCAGTACTTC; cdr3_aa: CASSYSAGGKNIQYF
v_call: TRBV5-8; j_call: TRBJ2-1; clone_size: -; d_call: TRBD2; cdr3_length: 17; cdr3_nt: TGTGCCAGCAGCTTGACTAGCGGGAGTTCCTTGGTCGATGAGCAGTTCTTC; cdr3_aa: CASSLTSGSSLVDEQFF
v_call: TRBV30; j_call: TRBJ2-5; clone_size: once; d_call: -; cdr3_length: 14; cdr3_nt: TGTGCCTGGAGTCTCGGAGGGGTTGTAGAGACCCAGTACTTC; cdr3_aa: CAWSLGGVVETQYF
v_call: TRBV6-1; j_call: TRBJ1-6; clone_size: -; d_call: TRBD1; cdr3_length: 14; cdr3_nt: TGTGCCAGCAGTGAAGGGACAGGGGGCTTTACCCTCCACTTT; cdr3_aa: CASSEGTGGFTLHF
v_call: TRBV5-6; j_call: TRBJ1-3; clone_size: -; d_call: -; cdr3_length: 16; cdr3_nt: TGTGCCAGCAGCTTGCTCGGCTCTTACTCTGGAAACACCATATATTTT; cdr3_aa: CASSLLGSYSGNTIYF
v_call: TRBV10-3; j_call: TRBJ1-5; clone_size: -; d_call: -; cdr3_length: 17; cdr3_nt: TGTGCCATCAGTGAGTCGAGCGGGGTGACGGCGGGGCAGCCCCAGCATTTT; cdr3_aa: CAISESSGVTAGQPQHF
v_call: TRBV5-4; j_call: TRBJ2-5; clone_size: -; d_call: TRBD2; cdr3_length: 16; cdr3_nt: TGTGCCAGCAGCCAAACTAGCGGGAGTTACCAAGAGACCCAGTACTTC; cdr3_aa: CASSQTSGSYQETQYF
v_call: TRBV5-1; j_call: TRBJ1-1; clone_size: -; d_call: -; cdr3_length: 14; cdr3_nt: TGCGCCAGCAGCTGGGGAGCAGGGTACACTGAAGCTTTCTTT; cdr3_aa: CASSWGAGYTEAFF
v_call: TRBV5-5; j_call: TRBJ2-4; clone_size: -; d_call: -; cdr3_length: 16; cdr3_nt: TGTGCCAGCAGCTACGGGGGCCTTTATGTCAAAAACATTCAGTACTTC; cdr3_aa: CASSYGGLYVKNIQYF
v_call: TRBV10-3; j_call: TRBJ1-2; clone_size: once; d_call: -; cdr3_length: 14; cdr3_nt: TGTGCCATCAGCGCAGATATGTCGGGCTATGGCTACACCTTC; cdr3_aa: CAISADMSGYGYTF
v_call: TRBV10-3; j_call: TRBJ2-5; clone_size: -; d_call: TRBD1; cdr3_length: 13; cdr3_nt: TGTGCCATCAGGATGGGACAGCAAGAGACCCAGTACTTC; cdr3_aa: CAIRMGQQETQYF
v_call: TRBV19; j_call: TRBJ2-6; clone_size: -; d_call: -; cdr3_length: 15; cdr3_nt: TGTGCCAGTAGCCCAGATGGGTCTGGGGCCAACGTCCTGACTTTC; cdr3_aa: CASSPDGSGANVLTF
v_call: TRBV7-6; j_call: TRBJ2-3; clone_size: -; d_call: -; cdr3_length: 15; cdr3_nt: TGTGCCAGCAGCTTAGCGGGGGCGAGAACAGATACGCAGTATTTT; cdr3_aa: CASSLAGARTDTQYF
v_call: TRBV2; j_call: TRBJ2-5; clone_size: -; d_call: -; cdr3_length: 13; cdr3_nt: TGTGCCAGCAGTCAGACAGGCCAAGAGACCCAGTACTTC; cdr3_aa: CASSQTGQETQYF
v_call: TRBV6-1; j_call: TRBJ2-4; clone_size: -; d_call: TRBD2; cdr3_length: 16; cdr3_nt: TGTGCCAGCAGTGAACGACTAGCGGGGATCAAAAACATTCAGTACTTC; cdr3_aa: CASSERLAGIKNIQYF
v_call: TRBV28; j_call: TRBJ2-7; clone_size: -; d_call: -; cdr3_length: 12; cdr3_nt: TGTGCCAGCAAGAGTCGGGCTAACGAGCAGTACTTC; cdr3_aa: CASKSRANEQYF
v_call: TRBV11-3; j_call: TRBJ2-1; clone_size: -; d_call: TRBD2; cdr3_length: 15; cdr3_nt: TGTGCCAGCAGCGCCACTAGCGGGGATTACAATGAGCAGTTCTTC; cdr3_aa: CASSATSGDYNEQFF
v_call: TRBV7-9; j_call: TRBJ1-4; clone_size: few; d_call: TRBD1; cdr3_length: 12; cdr3_nt: TGTGCCAGCAGCTCATGGACAGGCAAACTGTTTTTT; cdr3_aa: CASSSWTGKLFF
v_call: TRBV29-1; j_call: TRBJ2-7; clone_size: few; d_call: -; cdr3_length: 13; cdr3_nt: TGCAGCGTTGAAGGGCTTGGGGGCGCCGAGCAGTACTTC; cdr3_aa: CSVEGLGGAEQYF